This TCR beta chain appears in the sequencing data of a study of blood T cells in healthy people across ages. Trimming cost V 2 bases and J 0 bases, with 8 bases left between them. Germline loops: CDR1 SGHTA, CDR2 FQGNSA. This CDR3 region has 15 residues. Together with a sample-barcoded 5' primer, a J-beta primer mix was included in a second PCR lasting about 7 to 12 cycles. One entry per CDR3 protein, called by TCRdb with MiXCR from the 5' RACE reads. This table holds about 720,000 distinct CDR3 sequences, about 25% found once. The study isolated at least 7 million PBMCs from each sample. This clonotype came up a few times. This sample was also put to use in a study of T cells of mothers and their children. That study reports: Mothers gave over 9.5 million TCR beta CDR3 reads each, and children several million each.

The source of this sequence is a boy between 5 and 17 years old in good health. Input material: blood. The chain links TRBV7-2 to TRBJ1-3; D unresolved. The CDR3 protein is CASSLMTFSGNTIYF. The DNA of the CDR3 is TGTGCCAGCAGCTTAATGACTTTCTCTGGAAACACCATATATTTT.